This T cell receptor (beta chain) originates from a study of T cell repertoires in cytomegalovirus infection. Turning to the study itself: Public TCR beta signature analysis indicated the presence of both CMV infection and matching HLA type. Overall study findings and caveats: Of the TCR beta families, the public ones yielded a cumulative frequency that identified carriers of CMV plus the relevant HLA. HLA-C-restricted CMV clonotypes gave the most frequent clonotype in two of eight donors.

TCRdb analysed the reads with MiXCR anew, one entry per CDR3 protein. The repertoire consists of about 400,000 distinct CDR3 sequences, with roughly 18% occurring once and the leading ten covering less than 9.5%. A remark on this clonotype: As yet, its antigen is unknown.

Sequenced material: PBMCs. This clonotype was obtained from a human donor in good health (CMV status not recorded). Some clones in this sample may be carry-over from other donors' samples.

CDR3: CARGPRDRVTEAFF. Written as DNA, the CDR3 is TGTGCCAGAGGCCCCAGGGACAGGGTCACTGAAGCTTTCTTT. The chain employs TRBV2 and TRBJ1-1; 9 bases are a match to TRBD1. The germline V gene has CDR1 SNHLY and CDR2 FYNNEI. The CDR3 loop spans 14 amino acids. The junction had 9 bases not matched to a gene; V was cut back by 9 bases and J by 4 bases.